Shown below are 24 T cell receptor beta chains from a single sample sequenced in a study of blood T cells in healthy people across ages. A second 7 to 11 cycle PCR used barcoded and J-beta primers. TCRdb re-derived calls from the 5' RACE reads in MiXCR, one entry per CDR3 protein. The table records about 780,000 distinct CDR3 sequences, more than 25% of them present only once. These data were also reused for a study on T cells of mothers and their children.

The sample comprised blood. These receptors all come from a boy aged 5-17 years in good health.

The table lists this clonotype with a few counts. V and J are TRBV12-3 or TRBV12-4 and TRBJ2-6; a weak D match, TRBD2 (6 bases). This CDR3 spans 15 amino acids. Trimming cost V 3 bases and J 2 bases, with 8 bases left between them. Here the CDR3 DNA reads TGTGCCAGCAGTTTCTGGGAGGCTGGGGCCAACGTCCTGACTTTC. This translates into CASSFWEAGANVLTF.

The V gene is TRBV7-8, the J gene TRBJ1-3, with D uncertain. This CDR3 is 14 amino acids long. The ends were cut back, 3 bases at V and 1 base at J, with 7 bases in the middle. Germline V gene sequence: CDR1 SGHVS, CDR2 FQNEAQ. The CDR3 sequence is CASSFTKSGNTIYF. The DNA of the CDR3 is TGTGCCAGCAGCTTTACCAAATCTGGAAACACCATATATTTT.

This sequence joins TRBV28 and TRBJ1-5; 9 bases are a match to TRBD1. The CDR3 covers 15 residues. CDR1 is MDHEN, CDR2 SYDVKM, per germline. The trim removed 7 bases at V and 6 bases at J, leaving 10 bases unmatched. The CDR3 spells CASTITGQGGQPQHF. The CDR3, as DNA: TGTGCCAGCACCATAACGGGACAGGGAGGTCAGCCCCAGCATTTT.

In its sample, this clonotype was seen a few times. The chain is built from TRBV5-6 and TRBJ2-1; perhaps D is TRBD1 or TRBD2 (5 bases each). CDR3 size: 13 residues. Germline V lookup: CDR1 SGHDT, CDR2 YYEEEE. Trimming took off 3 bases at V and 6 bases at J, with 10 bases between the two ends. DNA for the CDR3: TGTGCCAGCAGCTCGGGACCCATCAATGAGCAGTTCTTC. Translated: CASSSGPINEQFF.

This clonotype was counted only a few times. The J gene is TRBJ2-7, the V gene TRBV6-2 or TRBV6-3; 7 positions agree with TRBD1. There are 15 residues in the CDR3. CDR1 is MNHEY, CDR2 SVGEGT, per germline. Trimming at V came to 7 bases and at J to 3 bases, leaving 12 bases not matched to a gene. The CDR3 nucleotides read TGTGCCAGCAACCAGGACAGGCGGAGAAACTACGAGCAGTACTTC. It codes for CASNQDRRRNYEQYF.

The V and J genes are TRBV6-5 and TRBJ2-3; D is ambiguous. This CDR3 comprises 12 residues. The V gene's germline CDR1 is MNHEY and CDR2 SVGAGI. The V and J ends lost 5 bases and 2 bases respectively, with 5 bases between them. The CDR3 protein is CASSMTTDTQYF. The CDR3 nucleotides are TGTGCCAGCAGTATGACCACAGATACGCAGTATTTT.

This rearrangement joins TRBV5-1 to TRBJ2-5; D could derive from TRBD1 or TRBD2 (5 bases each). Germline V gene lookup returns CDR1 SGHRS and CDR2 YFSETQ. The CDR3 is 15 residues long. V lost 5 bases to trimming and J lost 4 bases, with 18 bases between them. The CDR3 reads CASSHRTREGETQYF. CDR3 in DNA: TGCGCCAGCAGTCATCGGACACGCGAGGGAGAGACCCAGTACTTC.

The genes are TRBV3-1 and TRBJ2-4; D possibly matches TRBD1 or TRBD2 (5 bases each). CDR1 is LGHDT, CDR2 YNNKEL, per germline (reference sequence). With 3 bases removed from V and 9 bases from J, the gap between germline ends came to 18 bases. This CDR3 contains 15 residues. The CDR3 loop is CASSHPGQGRSIQYF. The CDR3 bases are TGTGCCAGCAGCCACCCCGGGCAGGGACGGAGCATTCAGTACTTC.

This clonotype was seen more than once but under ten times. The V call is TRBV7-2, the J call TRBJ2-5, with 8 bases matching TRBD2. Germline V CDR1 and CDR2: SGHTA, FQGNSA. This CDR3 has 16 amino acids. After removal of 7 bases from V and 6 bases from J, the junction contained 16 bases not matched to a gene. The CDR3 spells CASTKVRGGFWKTQYF. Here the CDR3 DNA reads TGTGCCAGCACCAAAGTCCGGGGGGGCTTTTGGAAGACCCAGTACTTC.

CDR3: CASSFQHGTRETQYF. The CDR3 DNA reads TGCGCCAGCAGCTTCCAACATGGGACCCGGGAGACCCAGTACTTC. The chain is built from TRBV5-1 and TRBJ2-5, with D perhaps given as TRBD1 or TRBD2 (5 bases each). This CDR3 spans 15 amino acids. The V end lost 2 bases, the J end lost 5 bases, and 16 bases lay between the germline ends. Germline assignment: CDR1 SGHRS and CDR2 YFSETQ.

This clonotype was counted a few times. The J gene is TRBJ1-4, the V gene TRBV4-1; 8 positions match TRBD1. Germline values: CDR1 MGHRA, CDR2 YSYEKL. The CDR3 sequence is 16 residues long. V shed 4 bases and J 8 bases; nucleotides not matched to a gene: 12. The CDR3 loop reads CASSRPLQGAREKLFF. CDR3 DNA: TGCGCCAGCAGCCGGCCCCTGCAGGGGGCTCGGGAAAAACTGTTTTTT.

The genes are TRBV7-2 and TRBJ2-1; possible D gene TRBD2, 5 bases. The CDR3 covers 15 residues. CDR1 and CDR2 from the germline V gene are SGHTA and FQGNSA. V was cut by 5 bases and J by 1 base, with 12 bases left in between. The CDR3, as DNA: TGTGCCAGCAGCATCACTAGTGGATCCTACAATGAGCAGTTCTTC. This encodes CASSITSGSYNEQFF. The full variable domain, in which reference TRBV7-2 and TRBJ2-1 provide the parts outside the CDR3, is GAGVSQSPSNKVTEKGKDVELRCDPISGHTALYWYRQSLGQGLEFLIYFQGNSAPDKSGLPSDRFSAERTGGSVSTLTIQRTQQEDSAVYLCASSITSGSYNEQFFGPGTRLTVL.

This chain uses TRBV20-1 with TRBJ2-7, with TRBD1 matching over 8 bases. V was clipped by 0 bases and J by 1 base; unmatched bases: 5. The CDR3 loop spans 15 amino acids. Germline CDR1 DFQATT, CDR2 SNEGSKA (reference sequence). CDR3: CSARESTGGSYEQYF. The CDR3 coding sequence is TGCAGTGCTAGAGAGTCTACAGGGGGTTCCTACGAGCAGTACTTC.

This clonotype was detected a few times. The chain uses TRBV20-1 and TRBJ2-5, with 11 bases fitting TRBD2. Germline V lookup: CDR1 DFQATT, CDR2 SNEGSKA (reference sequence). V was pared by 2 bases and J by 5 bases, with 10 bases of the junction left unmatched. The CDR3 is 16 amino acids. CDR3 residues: CSARPLAGGSRETQYF. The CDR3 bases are TGCAGTGCTAGACCTCTAGCGGGGGGATCTAGGGAGACCCAGTACTTC.

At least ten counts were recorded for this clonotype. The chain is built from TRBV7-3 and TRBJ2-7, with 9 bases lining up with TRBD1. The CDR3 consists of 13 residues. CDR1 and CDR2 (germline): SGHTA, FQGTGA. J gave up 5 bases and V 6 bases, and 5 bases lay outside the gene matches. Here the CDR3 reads CASSRRDRDEQYF. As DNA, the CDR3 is TGTGCCAGCAGTAGGCGGGACAGGGACGAGCAGTACTTC.

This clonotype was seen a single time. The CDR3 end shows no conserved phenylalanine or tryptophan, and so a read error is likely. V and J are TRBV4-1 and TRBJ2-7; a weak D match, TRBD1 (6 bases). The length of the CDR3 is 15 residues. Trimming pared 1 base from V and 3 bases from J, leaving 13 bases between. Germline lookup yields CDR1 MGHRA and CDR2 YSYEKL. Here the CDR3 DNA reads TGCGCCAGCAGCCAAGTGGGGGACAAAGACTACGAGCAGTACCTC. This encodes CASSQVGDKDYEQYL.

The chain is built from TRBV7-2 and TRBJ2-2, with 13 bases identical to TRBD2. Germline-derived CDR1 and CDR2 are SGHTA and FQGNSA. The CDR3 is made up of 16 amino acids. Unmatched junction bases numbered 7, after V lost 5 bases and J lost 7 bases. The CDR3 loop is CASSPRTSGGGGELFF. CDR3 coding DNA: TGTGCCAGCAGCCCTCGGACTAGCGGGGGAGGCGGGGAGCTGTTTTTT.

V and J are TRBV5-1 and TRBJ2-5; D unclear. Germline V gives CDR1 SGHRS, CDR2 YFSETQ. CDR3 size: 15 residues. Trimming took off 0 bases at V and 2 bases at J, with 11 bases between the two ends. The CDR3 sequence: CASSLGADRQETQYF. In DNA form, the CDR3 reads TGCGCCAGCAGCTTGGGAGCCGATCGACAAGAGACCCAGTACTTC. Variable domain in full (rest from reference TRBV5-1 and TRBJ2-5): KAGVTQTPRYLIKTRGQQVTLSCSPISGHRSVSWYQQTPGQGLQFLFEYFSETQRNKGNFPGRFSGRQFSNSRSEMNVSTLELGDSALYLCASSLGADRQETQYFGPGTRLLVL.

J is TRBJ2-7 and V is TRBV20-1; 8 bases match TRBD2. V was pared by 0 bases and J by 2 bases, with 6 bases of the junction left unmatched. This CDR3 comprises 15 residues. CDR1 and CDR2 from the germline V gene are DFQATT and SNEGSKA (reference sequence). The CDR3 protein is CSARESSGGTYEQYF. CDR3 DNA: TGCAGTGCTAGAGAATCCAGCGGGGGCACCTACGAGCAGTACTTC.

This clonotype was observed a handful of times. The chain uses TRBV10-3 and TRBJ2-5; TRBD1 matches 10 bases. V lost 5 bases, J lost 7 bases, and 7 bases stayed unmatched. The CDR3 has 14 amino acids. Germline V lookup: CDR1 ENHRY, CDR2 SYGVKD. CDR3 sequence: CAISPGTGEGTQYF. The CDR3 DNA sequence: TGTGCCATCAGTCCCGGGACAGGGGAAGGGACCCAGTACTTC.

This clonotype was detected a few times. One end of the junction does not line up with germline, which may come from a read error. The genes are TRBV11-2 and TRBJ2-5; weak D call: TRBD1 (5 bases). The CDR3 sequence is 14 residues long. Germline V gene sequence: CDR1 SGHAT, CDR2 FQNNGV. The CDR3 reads CASSSNKRARDGIF. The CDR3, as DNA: TGTGCCAGCAGCTCCAACAAGCGAGCCAGGGATGGGATCTTC.

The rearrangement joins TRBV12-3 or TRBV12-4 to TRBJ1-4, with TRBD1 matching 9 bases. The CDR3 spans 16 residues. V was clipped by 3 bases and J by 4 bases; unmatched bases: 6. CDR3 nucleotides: TGTGCCAGCAGTTTTACCTCGGGACAGGGTAATGAAAAACTGTTTTTT. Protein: CASSFTSGQGNEKLFF.

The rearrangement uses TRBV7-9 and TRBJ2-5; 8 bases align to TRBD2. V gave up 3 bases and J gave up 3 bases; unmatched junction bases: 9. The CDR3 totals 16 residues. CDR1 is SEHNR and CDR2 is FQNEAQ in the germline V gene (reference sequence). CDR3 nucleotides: TGTGCCAGCAGCTTTAACGGGGGGGCCGAAGAAGAGACCCAGTACTTC. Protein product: CASSFNGGAEEETQYF.

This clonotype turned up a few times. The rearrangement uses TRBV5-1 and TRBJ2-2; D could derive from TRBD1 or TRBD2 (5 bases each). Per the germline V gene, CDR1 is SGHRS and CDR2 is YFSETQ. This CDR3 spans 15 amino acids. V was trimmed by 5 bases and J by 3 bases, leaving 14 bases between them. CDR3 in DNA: TGCGCCAGCAGAGGTGGCTGGGGGTACACCGGGGAGCTGTTTTTT. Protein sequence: CASRGGWGYTGELFF.